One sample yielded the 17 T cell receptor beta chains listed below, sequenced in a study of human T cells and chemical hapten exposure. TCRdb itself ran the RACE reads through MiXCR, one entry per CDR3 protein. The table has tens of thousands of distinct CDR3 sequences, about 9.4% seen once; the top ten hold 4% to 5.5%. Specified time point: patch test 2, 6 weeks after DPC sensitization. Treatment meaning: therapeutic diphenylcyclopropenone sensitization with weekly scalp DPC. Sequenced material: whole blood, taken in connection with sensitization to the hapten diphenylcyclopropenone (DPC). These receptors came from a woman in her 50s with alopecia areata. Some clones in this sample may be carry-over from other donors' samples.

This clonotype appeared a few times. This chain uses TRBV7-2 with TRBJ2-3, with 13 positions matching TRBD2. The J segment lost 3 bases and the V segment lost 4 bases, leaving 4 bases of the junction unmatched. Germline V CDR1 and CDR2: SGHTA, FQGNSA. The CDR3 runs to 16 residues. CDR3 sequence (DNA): TGTGCCAGCAGCTCCCGACTAGCGGGAGGTACAGATACGCAGTATTTT. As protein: CASSSRLAGGTDTQYF.

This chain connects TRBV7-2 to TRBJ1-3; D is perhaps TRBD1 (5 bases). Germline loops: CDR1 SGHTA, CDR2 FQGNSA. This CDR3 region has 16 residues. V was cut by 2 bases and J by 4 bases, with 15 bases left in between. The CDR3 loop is CASSLPGSGIGNTIYF. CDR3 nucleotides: TGTGCCAGCAGCTTACCGGGGTCAGGGATCGGAAACACCATATATTTT.

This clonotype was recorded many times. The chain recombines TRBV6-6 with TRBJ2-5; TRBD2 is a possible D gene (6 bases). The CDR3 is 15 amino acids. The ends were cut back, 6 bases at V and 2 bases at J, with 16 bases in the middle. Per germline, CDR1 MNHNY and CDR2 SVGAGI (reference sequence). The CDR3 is CASSNAAGPQETQYF. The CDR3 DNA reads TGTGCCAGCAGCAACGCTGCGGGACCTCAAGAGACCCAGTACTTC.

CDR3: CASSPGRAAGYTF. Written as DNA, the CDR3 is TGTGCCAGCTCACCGGGCAGGGCTGCGGGCTACACCTTC. The chain is built from TRBV18 and TRBJ1-2; maybe TRBD1 (5 bases). This CDR3 region has 13 residues. The ends were cut back, 3 bases at V and 8 bases at J, with 13 bases in the middle. In germline, CDR1 is KGHSH, CDR2 LQKENI.

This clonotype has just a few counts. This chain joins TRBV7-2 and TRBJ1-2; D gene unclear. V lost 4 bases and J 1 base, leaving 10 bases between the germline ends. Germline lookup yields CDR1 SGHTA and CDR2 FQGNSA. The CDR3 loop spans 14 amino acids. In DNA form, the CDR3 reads TGTGCCAGCAGCTCAGTTGCCCTTAACTATGGCTACACCTTC. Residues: CASSSVALNYGYTF.

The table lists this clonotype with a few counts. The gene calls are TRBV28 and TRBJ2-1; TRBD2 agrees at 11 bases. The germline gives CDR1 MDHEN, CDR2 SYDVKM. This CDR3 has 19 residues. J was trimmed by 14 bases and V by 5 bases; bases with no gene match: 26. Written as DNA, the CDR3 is TGTGCCAGCAGTGCTGGACAGGGCCTCGTGTCTAGCGGGAGGTCGGAGGAGTTCTTC. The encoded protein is CASSAGQGLVSSGRSEEFF.

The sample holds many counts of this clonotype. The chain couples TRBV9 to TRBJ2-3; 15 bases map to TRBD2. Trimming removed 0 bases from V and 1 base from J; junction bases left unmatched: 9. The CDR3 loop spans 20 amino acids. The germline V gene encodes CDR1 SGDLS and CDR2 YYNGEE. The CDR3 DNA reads TGTGCCAGCAGCGTAGAGGGACTAGCGGGAGGAAAATTCGGCACAGATACGCAGTATTTT. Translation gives CASSVEGLAGGKFGTDTQYF.

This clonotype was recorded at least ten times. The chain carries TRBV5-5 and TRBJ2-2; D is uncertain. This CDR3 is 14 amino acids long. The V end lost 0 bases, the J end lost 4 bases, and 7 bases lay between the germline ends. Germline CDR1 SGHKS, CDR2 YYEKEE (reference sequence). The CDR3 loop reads CASSLGVGTGELFF. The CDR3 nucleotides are TGTGCCAGCAGCTTGGGGGTGGGCACCGGGGAGCTGTTTTTT.

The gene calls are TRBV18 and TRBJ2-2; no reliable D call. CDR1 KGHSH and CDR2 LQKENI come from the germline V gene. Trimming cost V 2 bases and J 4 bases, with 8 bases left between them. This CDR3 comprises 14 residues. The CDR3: CASSPSVSTGELFF. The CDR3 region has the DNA TGTGCCAGCTCACCAAGTGTGTCCACCGGGGAGCTGTTTTTT.

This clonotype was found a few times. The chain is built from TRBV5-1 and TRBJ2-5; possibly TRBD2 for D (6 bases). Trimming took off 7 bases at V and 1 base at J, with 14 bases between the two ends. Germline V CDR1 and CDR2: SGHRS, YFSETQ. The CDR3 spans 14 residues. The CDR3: CASGSAGRQETQYF. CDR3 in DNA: TGCGCCAGCGGATCGGCGGGGCGCCAAGAGACCCAGTACTTC.

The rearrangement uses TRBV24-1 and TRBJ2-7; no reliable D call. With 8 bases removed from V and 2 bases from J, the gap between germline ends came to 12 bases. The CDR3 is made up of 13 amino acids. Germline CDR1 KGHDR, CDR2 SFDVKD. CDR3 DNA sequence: TGTGCCACCAAAGGGCCAGCCCCCTACGAGCAGTACTTC. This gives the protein CATKGPAPYEQYF.

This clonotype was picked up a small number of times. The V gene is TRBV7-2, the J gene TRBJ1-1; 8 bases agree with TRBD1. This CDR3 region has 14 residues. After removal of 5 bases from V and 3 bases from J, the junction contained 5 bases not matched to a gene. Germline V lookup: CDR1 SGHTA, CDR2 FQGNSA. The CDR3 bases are TGTGCCAGCAGCGTGCAGGGGGCTGACACTGAAGCTTTCTTT. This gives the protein CASSVQGADTEAFF.

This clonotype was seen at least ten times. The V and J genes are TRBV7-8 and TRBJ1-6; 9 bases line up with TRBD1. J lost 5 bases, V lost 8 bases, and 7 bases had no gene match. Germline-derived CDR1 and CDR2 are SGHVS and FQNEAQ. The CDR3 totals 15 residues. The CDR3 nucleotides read TGTGCCAGCGGCAGAAGACAGGGGGATAATTCACCCCTCCACTTT. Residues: CASGRRQGDNSPLHF.

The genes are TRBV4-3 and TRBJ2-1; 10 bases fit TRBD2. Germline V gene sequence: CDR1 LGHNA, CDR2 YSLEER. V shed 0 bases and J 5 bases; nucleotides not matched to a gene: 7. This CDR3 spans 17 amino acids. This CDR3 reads CASSQDPGTSENNEQFF. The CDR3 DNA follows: TGCGCCAGCAGCCAAGACCCCGGGACTAGCGAAAACAATGAGCAGTTCTTC.

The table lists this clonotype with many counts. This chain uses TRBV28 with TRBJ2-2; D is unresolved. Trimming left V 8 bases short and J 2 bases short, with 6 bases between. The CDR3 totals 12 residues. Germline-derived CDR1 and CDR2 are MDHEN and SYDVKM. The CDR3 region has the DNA TGTGCCAGCTTAGCCAACACCGGGGAGCTGTTTTTT. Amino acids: CASLANTGELFF.

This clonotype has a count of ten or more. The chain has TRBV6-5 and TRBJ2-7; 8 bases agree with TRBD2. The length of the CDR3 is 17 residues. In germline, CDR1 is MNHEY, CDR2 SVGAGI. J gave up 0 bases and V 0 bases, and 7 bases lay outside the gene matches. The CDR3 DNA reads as TGTGCCAGCAGTTACTCGTACGGCGGGGGGAGCTCCTACGAGCAGTACTTC. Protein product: CASSYSYGGGSSYEQYF.

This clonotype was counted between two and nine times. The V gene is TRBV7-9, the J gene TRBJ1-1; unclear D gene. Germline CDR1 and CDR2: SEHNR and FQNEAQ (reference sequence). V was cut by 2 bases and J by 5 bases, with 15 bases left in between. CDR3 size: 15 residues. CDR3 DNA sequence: TGTGCCAGCAGCTTAACCGGTGGACCTCTGACTGAAGCTTTCTTT. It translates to CASSLTGGPLTEAFF.